The T cell receptor beta chain described here comes from a study of blood T cell repertoires in COVID-19. Overall study: The study drew acute and convalescent COVID-19 samples from the United States, Italy and Spain. T cells, B-cell-depleted T cells, or PBMCs provided the cDNA or gDNA that served as material.

In its sample, this clone was seen once. CDR3 length equals 15 residues. CDR1 and CDR2 (germline): SGHRS, YFSETQ. V was trimmed by 4 bases and J by 6 bases, leaving 17 bases between them. As handled by the study authors: For nucleated cells, counts were estimated from reference gene primer amplification. Clones were sequenced by immunoSEQ multiplex PCR, and TCRdb holds only the in-frame ones, with some missing. V, J and clone size reflect that table, while D and trimming were determined from the DNA. The sample yields over 100,000 clones, roughly 80% seen once. V is TRBV5-1 and J is TRBJ2-4, with D unresolved. The sequence was obtained from an elderly woman with active or convalescent COVID-19. The material sequenced was peripheral blood. The CDR3 here is CASSLDLALGNIQYF. Written as DNA, the CDR3 is TGCGCCAGCAGCCTCGACTTAGCTCTTGGAAACATTCAGTACTTC.